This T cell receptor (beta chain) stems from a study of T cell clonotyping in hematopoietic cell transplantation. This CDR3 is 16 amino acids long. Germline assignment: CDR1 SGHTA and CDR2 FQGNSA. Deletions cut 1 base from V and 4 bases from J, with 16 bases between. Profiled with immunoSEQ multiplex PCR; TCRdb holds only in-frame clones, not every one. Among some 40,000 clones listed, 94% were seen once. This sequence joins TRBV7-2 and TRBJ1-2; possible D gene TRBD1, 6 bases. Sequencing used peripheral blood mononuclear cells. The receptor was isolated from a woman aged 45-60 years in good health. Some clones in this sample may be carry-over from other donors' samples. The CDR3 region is CASSLGRPGVGYGYTF. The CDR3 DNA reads TGTGCCAGCAGCTTAGGCCGGCCAGGGGTGGGCTATGGCTACACCTTC.